The 9 T cell receptor beta chains below all came from one sample that was sequenced in a study of a mutant IDH1 vaccine in newly diagnosed glioma. Time point described: week 23, last vaccination. Topical imiquimod accompanied each vaccine dose, which consisted of 300 ug of mutant IDH1 20-mer peptide. The antigens for these receptors are not known. Repertoires were generated with immunoSEQ multiplex PCR, while TCRdb's copy carries only in-frame clones and drops some. In the table there are about 30,000 clones, 85% to 90% of which are singletons. This specimen consisted of PBMCs, obtained from a glioma patient whose treatment included an IDH1 peptide vaccine. The receptors derive from a man in his forties or fifties with glioma.

V and J are TRBV27 and TRBJ1-4, with D possibly matching TRBD1 (6 bases). V shed 3 bases and J shed 7 bases, with 24 bases lying between them. The germline CDR1 and CDR2 sequences are MNHEY and SMNVEV (reference sequence). This CDR3 comprises 18 residues. The CDR3 coding sequence is TGTGCCAGCAGTTTCATTCCACAGGGAGGGCTTACCTTTGAAAAACTGTTTTTT. This codes for CASSFIPQGGLTFEKLFF.

The table lists this clone with a count of one. J is TRBJ1-1 and V is TRBV6-1; TRBD1 matches at 9 bases. The CDR3 is made up of 12 amino acids. The junction had 3 bases not matched to a gene; V was cut back by 6 bases and J by 7 bases. The germline gives CDR1 MNHNS, CDR2 SASEGT. The CDR3 DNA sequence: TGTGCCAGCAGGCGGACAGGGGATGAAGCTTTCTTT. Encoded protein: CASRRTGDEAFF.

The chain carries TRBV12-1 and TRBJ2-6; the D call TRBD1 from the table was never checked on the DNA. TRBV12-1 is a documented pseudogene. There are 18 residues in the CDR3. The chain's CDR3 is CASSSSMLGQSRANVLTF. In DNA, the CDR3 is TGTGCCAGCAGCAGCAGTATGTTAGGACAAAGTCGGGCCAACGTCCTGACTTTC.

This clone was observed a handful of times. The chain is built from TRBV30 and TRBJ1-6, with D possibly matching TRBD1 (5 bases). Germline-derived CDR1 and CDR2 are GTSNPN and SVGIG (reference sequence). V was clipped by 4 bases and J by 5 bases, with 15 bases between them. The length of the CDR3 is 15 residues. This CDR3 is CAWKIRGTHNSPLHF. CDR3 DNA sequence: TGTGCCTGGAAGATTCGTGGGACGCATAATTCACCCCTCCACTTT.

The chain carries TRBV7-2 and TRBJ1-1; possibly TRBD1 for D (6 bases). V lost 7 bases and J lost 2, with 17 bases in between. The CDR3 extends over 15 amino acids. Per the germline V gene, CDR1 is SGHTA and CDR2 is FQGNSA. CDR3: CASTHGGRVNTEAFF. Written as DNA, the CDR3 is TGTGCCAGCACCCACGGGGGGCGCGTCAACACTGAAGCTTTCTTT.

The chain combines TRBV29-1 with TRBJ1-1; 9 bases agree with TRBD1. This CDR3 is 12 amino acids long. Germline V CDR1 and CDR2: SQVTM, ANQGSEA. V lost 6 bases to trimming and J lost 1 base; unmatched junction nucleotides: 0. For the CDR3, the DNA is TGCAGCGTGGGACAGGGGAACACTGAAGCTTTCTTT. Translating gives CSVGQGNTEAFF.

CDR3 sequence (DNA): TGTGCCAGCAGCCCTGGGCCACGGGATCGCGAGCAGTACGTC. Translated, it gives CASSPGPRDREQYV. This chain joins TRBV5-4 and TRBJ2-7; D perhaps matches TRBD2 (5 bases). Germline loops: CDR1 SGHNT, CDR2 YYREEE (reference sequence). V lost 4 bases and J lost 6, with 17 bases in between. This CDR3 region has 14 residues.

V and J are TRBV27 and TRBJ2-1, with 9 nucleotides matching TRBD2. The CDR3 contains 15 residues. Germline CDR1 reads MNHEY; CDR2 reads SMNVEV (reference sequence). V was pared by 6 bases and J by 4 bases, with 7 bases of the junction left unmatched. The CDR3: CASSPASGDYNEQFF. In nucleotides, the CDR3 is TGTGCCAGCAGCCCAGCTAGCGGGGATTACAATGAGCAGTTCTTC.

In the case of this clone: Other DNA sequences in the sample encode the same CDR3. This chain joins TRBV30 and TRBJ2-3; D perhaps matches TRBD2 (5 bases). With 0 bases removed from V and 5 bases from J, the gap between germline ends came to 6 bases. The CDR3 is made up of 12 amino acids. Germline V gene sequence: CDR1 GTSNPN, CDR2 SVGIG (reference sequence). The CDR3 DNA sequence: TGTGCCTGGAGTGTCCGGGGAGATACGCAGTATTTT. It translates to CAWSVRGDTQYF.